The TCR beta chain described here comes from a study of T cells in localized non-small cell lung cancer. Whole-study findings and limits: Longer overall survival associated with higher blood T cell density; shorter survival with higher adjacent-lung clonality. For the top 100 tumor clones, a median roughly 55 also appeared in adjacent lung.

Samples of adjacent lung lacking atypia were obtained no closer than 2 cm to the tumor margin. Profiled with immunoSEQ multiplex PCR; TCRdb holds only in-frame clones, not every one. The data hold about 1,800 clones, with around 28% observed a single time. Note on this clone: The antigen is unknown.

The CDR3 length is 13 residues. Germline assignment: CDR1 SQVTM and CDR2 ANQGSEA. Deletions cut 7 bases from V and 2 bases from J, with 13 bases between. The source is an older male donor with stage II squamous cell lung carcinoma. The gene calls are TRBV29-1 and TRBJ2-3; the D is unclear. This specimen consisted of normal lung tissue next to the tumor, obtained before any cancer treatment. DNA of the CDR3: TGCAGCGCCCGACATGGGCCCACAGATACGCAGTATTTT. Translation: CSARHGPTDTQYF.